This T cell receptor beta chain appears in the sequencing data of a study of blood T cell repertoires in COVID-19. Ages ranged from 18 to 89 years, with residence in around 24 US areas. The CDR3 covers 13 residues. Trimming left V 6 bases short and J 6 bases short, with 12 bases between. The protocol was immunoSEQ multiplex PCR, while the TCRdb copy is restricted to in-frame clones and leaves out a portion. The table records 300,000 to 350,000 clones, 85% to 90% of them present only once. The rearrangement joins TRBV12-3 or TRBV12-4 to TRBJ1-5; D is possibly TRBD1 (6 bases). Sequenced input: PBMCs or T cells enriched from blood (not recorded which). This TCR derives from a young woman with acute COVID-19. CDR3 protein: CASRPQGGQPQHF. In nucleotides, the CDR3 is TGTGCCAGCAGGCCCCAAGGGGGTCAGCCCCAGCATTTT.